This T cell receptor beta chain appears in the sequencing data of a study of T-cell reconstitution after alpha-beta-depleted transplantation in children. This clonotype was recorded at least ten times. Its antigen is unknown. TCRbeta library preparation incorporated unique molecular identifiers. TCRdb independently ran MiXCR on the PCR reads; one entry per CDR3 protein. In the table there are about 150,000 distinct CDR3 sequences, 8.5% to 10% of which are singletons. Study-wide findings and caveats: Several hundred rapidly expanded clones from non-depleted graft cells reportedly supplied alpha-beta T cells about two months post-transplant. Some patients owed their high day-60 TCRbeta diversity to surviving recipient T cells and thymic progenitors. After one year, T-cell counts and TCRbeta diversity mostly came from new T cells.

The CDR3 has 15 amino acids. The V and J ends lost 4 bases and 1 base respectively, with 12 bases between them. The V gene's germline CDR1 is SGHRS and CDR2 YFSETQ. Here the sequenced sample was PBMCs, mostly from graft donor cells, taken 180 days after TCRalphabeta/CD19-depleted stem cell transplant. The source of this sequence is a female patient aged 2-15 years who had a stem cell transplant for congenital amegakaryocytic thrombocytopenia, so the T cells may come from the graft donor. J is TRBJ1-5 and V is TRBV5-1; weak D call: TRBD1 (5 bases). The CDR3 protein is CASSQAGLSNQPQHF. As DNA, the CDR3 is TGCGCCAGCAGCCAAGCGGGACTCAGCAATCAGCCCCAGCATTTT. Full variable domain (outside the CDR3, taken from reference TRBV5-1 and TRBJ1-5): KAGVTQTPRYLIKTRGQQVTLSCSPISGHRSVSWYQQTPGQGLQFLFEYFSETQRNKGNFPGRFSGRQFSNSRSEMNVSTLELGDSALYLCASSQAGLSNQPQHFGDGTRLSIL.